Following are 5 T cell receptor beta chains from one sample sequenced in a study of circulating and synovial CD4+ cells in juvenile arthritis. Repertoires were generated with immunoSEQ multiplex PCR, while TCRdb's copy carries only in-frame clones and drops some. The table records 1,500 to 2,000 clones, roughly 95% of them present only once. The specimen was CD4+ T cells from synovial fluid. These receptors originate from a human donor with juvenile idiopathic arthritis.

The J gene is TRBJ1-1, the V gene TRBV27; D is perhaps TRBD1 (5 bases). Germline CDR1 and CDR2: MNHEY and SMNVEV (reference sequence). V gave up 3 bases and J gave up 1 base, with 9 bases separating them. The CDR3 length is 14 residues. The CDR3 here is CASSFREANTEAFF. The DNA of the CDR3 is TGTGCCAGCAGTTTCAGGGAAGCGAACACTGAAGCTTTCTTT.

The rearrangement links TRBV5-1 to TRBJ1-1; D unresolved. V was trimmed by 4 bases and J by 3 bases, leaving 16 bases between them. The length of the CDR3 is 15 residues. CDR1 is SGHRS and CDR2 is YFSETQ in the germline V gene. The CDR3 region has the DNA TGCGCCAGCAGCCCCCGGGGTCCCGGGGACACTGAAGCTTTCTTT. Its protein product is CASSPRGPGDTEAFF.

The V gene is TRBV11-1, the J gene TRBJ2-1, with TRBD2 matching 8 bases. Trimming took 2 bases from V and 9 from J; bases not matched to a gene: 6. Germline-derived CDR1 and CDR2 are SGHAT and FQDESV (reference sequence). The CDR3 loop spans 14 amino acids. DNA for the CDR3: TGTGCCAGCAGCTTAAAAGCGGGAGCGAGTGAGCAGTTCTTC. This codes for CASSLKAGASEQFF.

CDR3 residues: CASSLFLAGRNEQYF. DNA of the CDR3: TGTGCCAGCAGCTTATTTCTAGCAGGGAGGAACGAGCAGTACTTC. This chain links TRBV11-2 with TRBJ2-7; TRBD2 might be the D (6 bases). The germline V and J ends were trimmed by 2 bases and 5 bases, with 16 bases remaining between them. The CDR3 has 15 residues. Germline loops: CDR1 SGHAT, CDR2 FQNNGV.

The chain joins TRBV4-2 to TRBJ2-7; D possibly corresponds to TRBD2 (7 bases). Germline assignment: CDR1 LGHNA and CDR2 YNFKEQ. The V gene lost 3 bases and the J gene lost 1 base, with 19 bases spanning the gap. CDR3 length: 17 residues. For the CDR3, the DNA is TGTGCCAGCAGCCACCCACGAGGGGGGGGTGTATCCTACGAGCAGTACTTC. This translates into CASSHPRGGGVSYEQYF.